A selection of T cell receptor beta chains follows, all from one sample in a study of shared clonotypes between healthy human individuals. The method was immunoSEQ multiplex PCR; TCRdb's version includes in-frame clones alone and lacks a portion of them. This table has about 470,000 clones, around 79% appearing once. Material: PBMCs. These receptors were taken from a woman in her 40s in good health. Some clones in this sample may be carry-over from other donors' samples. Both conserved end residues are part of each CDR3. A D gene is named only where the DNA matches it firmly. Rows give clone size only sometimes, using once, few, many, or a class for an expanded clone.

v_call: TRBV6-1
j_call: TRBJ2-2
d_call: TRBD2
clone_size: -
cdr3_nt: TGTGCCAGCAGTGGCCAGACTAGCGGGACCGGGGAGCTGTTTTTT
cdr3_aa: CASSGQTSGTGELFF

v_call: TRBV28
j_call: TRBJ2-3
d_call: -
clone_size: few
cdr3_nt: TGTGCCAGCAGTTTAAGTAGCGGAGGGGTAGATACGCAGTATTTT
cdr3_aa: CASSLSSGGVDTQYF

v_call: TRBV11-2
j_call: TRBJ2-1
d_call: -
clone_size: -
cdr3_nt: TGTGCCAGCAGCATGACTAGAACCTACAATGAGCAGTTCTTC
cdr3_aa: CASSMTRTYNEQFF

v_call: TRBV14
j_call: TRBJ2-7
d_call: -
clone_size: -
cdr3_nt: TGTGCCAGCAGCCCCCAAGGCTACAGGGTTCCCCTAATGTACGAGCAGTACTTC
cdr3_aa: CASSPQGYRVPLMYEQYF

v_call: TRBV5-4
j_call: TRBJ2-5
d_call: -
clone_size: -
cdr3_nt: TGTGCCAGCAGCTTGGGAGGGGGGGAGACCCAGTACTTC
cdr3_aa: CASSLGGGETQYF

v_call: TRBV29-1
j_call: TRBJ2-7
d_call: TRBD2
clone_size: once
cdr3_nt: TGCAGCGTGGACCTAGCGGGGGCCTACGAGCAGTACTTC
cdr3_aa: CSVDLAGAYEQYF

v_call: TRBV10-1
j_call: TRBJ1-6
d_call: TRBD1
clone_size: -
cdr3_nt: TGCGCCAGCAGTCCGGACAGGGGGCAGATCCTCCACTTT
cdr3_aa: CASSPDRGQILHF

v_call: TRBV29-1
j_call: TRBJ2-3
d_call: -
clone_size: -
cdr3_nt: TGCAGCGTTGTGGAAGGAGGCGGGGATACGCAGTATTTT
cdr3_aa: CSVVEGGGDTQYF

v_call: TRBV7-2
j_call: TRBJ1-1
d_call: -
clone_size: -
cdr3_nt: TGTGCCAGCAGCTCACGGACGGACAACACTGAAGCTTTCTTT
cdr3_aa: CASSSRTDNTEAFF

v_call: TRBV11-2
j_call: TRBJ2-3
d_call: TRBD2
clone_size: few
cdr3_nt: TGTGCCAGCAGCGGGGGGGGAGCGGGCACAGATACGCAGTATTTT
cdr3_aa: CASSGGGAGTDTQYF

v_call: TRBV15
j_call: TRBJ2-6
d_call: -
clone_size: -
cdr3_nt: TGTGCCACCAGCAGAGCTCCAGTCTCTGGGGCCAACGTCCTGACTTTC
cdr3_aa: CATSRAPVSGANVLTF

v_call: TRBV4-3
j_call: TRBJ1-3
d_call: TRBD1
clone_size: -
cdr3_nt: TGCGCCAGCAGCCAAAGGCTGGGACAGATAAACCCTGGAAACACCATATATTTT
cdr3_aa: CASSQRLGQINPGNTIYF

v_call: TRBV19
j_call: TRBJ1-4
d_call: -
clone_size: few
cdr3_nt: TGTGCCAGCTCCCACCCGGGACAAACAACTAATGAAAAACTGTTTTTT
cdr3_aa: CASSHPGQTTNEKLFF

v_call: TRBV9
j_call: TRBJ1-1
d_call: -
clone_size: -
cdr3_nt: TGTGCCAGCAGCGTAAGGATGAACACTGAAGCTTTCTTT
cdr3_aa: CASSVRMNTEAFF

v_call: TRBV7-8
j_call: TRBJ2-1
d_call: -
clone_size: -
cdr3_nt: TGTGCCAGCAGCTTATCCCGGGTAGCAGCCTACAATGAGCAGTTCTTC
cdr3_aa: CASSLSRVAAYNEQFF

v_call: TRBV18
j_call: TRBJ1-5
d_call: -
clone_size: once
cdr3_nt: TGTGCCAGCTCACCGGGACATGGTGGCAATCAGCCCCAGCATTTT
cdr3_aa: CASSPGHGGNQPQHF